Below are 21 T cell receptor beta chains sequenced from a single sample in a study of blood T cells in healthy people across ages. The use of a sample-barcoded 5' primer and a J-beta primer mix characterized a second PCR of 7 to 11 cycles. Using its own MiXCR run on the 5' RACE reads, TCRdb lists one record per CDR3 protein. The data hold approximately 1,700,000 distinct CDR3 sequences, with roughly two fifths observed a single time. The sequenced sample consisted of blood. These receptors came from a human donor in good health.

The chain recombines TRBV9 with TRBJ1-1; D is uncertain. CDR1 and CDR2 from the germline V gene are SGDLS and YYNGEE. CDR3 length: 14 amino acids. Trimming pared 7 bases from V and 1 base from J, leaving 14 bases between. The CDR3 region is CASQELVANTEAFF. The CDR3, as DNA: TGTGCCAGCCAGGAGTTGGTCGCGAACACTGAAGCTTTCTTT.

This clonotype was observed a handful of times. The chain employs TRBV15 and TRBJ2-1, with TRBD2 identical over 8 bases. Germline CDR1 LNHNV, CDR2 YYDKDF (reference sequence). CDR3 length: 15 amino acids. With V trimmed by 1 base and J by 2 bases, 1 base remained unmatched. The CDR3 loop reads CATSRVAGTYNEQFF. The CDR3 bases are TGTGCCACCAGCAGAGTAGCGGGGACCTACAATGAGCAGTTCTTC.

This sequence joins TRBV5-1 and TRBJ2-7; TRBD1 or TRBD2 may be the D gene (5 bases each). This CDR3 contains 13 residues. Trimming cost V 0 bases and J 9 bases, with 13 bases left between them. CDR1 and CDR2 (germline): SGHRS, YFSETQ. This CDR3 is CASSLAEGTGQYF. CDR3 coding DNA: TGCGCCAGCAGCTTGGCCGAAGGGACCGGGCAGTACTTC.

The chain combines TRBV7-2 with TRBJ2-1; the match to TRBD1 covers 7 bases. Germline CDR1 SGHTA, CDR2 FQGNSA. The V segment lost 3 bases and the J segment 7 bases; nucleotides outside the gene matches: 12. The CDR3 is made up of 16 amino acids. CDR3 coding DNA: TGTGCCAGCAGCTTTCGACAGGGCCTAACCCGGAATGAGCAGTTCTTC. Translating it yields CASSFRQGLTRNEQFF. Combining the CDR3 with reference TRBV7-2 and TRBJ2-1 gives the whole variable domain GAGVSQSPSNKVTEKGKDVELRCDPISGHTALYWYRQSLGQGLEFLIYFQGNSAPDKSGLPSDRFSAERTGGSVSTLTIQRTQQEDSAVYLCASSFRQGLTRNEQFFGPGTRLTVL.

The chain has TRBV7-9 and TRBJ1-5, with unresolved D. The CDR3 has 16 amino acids. In germline, CDR1 is SEHNR, CDR2 FQNEAQ (reference sequence). Trimming pared 0 bases from V and 4 bases from J, leaving 13 bases between. This CDR3 reads CASSLAEAGLNQPQHF. The CDR3 region has the DNA TGTGCCAGCAGCTTAGCCGAGGCAGGCCTAAATCAGCCCCAGCATTTT.

In this sample, this clonotype turned up a few times. This chain connects TRBV28 to TRBJ2-5; D unresolved. V dropped 3 bases and J dropped 4 bases, with 9 bases sitting between them. The CDR3 sequence is 13 residues long. The germline gives CDR1 MDHEN, CDR2 SYDVKM. CDR3 in DNA: TGTGCCAGCAGTTTCCGCCACGTAGAGACCCAGTACTTC. Protein sequence: CASSFRHVETQYF. Full variable domain (missing parts from reference TRBV28 and TRBJ2-5): DVKVTQSSRYLVKRTGEKVFLECVQDMDHENMFWYRQDPGLGLRLIYFSYDVKMKEKGDIPEGYSVSREKKERFSLILESASTNQTSMYLCASSFRHVETQYFGPGTRLLVL.

The V call is TRBV30, the J call TRBJ2-1; D gene ambiguous. The CDR3 contains 11 residues. The germline V gene encodes CDR1 GTSNPN and CDR2 SVGIG (reference sequence). V gave up 2 bases and J gave up 2 bases, with 1 base separating them. Here the CDR3 DNA reads TGTGCCTGGAGTCCCTACAATGAGCAGTTCTTC. Its translation is CAWSPYNEQFF.

V usage is TRBV5-6 and J usage is TRBJ2-6; no clear D. The CDR3 sequence is 15 residues long. Germline CDR1 and CDR2: SGHDT and YYEEEE. The ends were cut back, 5 bases at V and 1 base at J, with 10 bases in the middle. The CDR3 DNA reads TGTGCCAGCAGACCGTGGGGTTCTGGGGCCAACGTCCTGACTTTC. Its protein is CASRPWGSGANVLTF.

The V and J genes are TRBV5-1 and TRBJ2-4; D not resolved. Germline lookup yields CDR1 SGHRS and CDR2 YFSETQ. The V end was cut by 0 bases, the J end by 7 bases, with 14 bases between. The CDR3 is 15 amino acids. CDR3 bases: TGCGCCAGCAGCTTGGAGGTAGGCAGGTGGAACATTCAGTACTTC. As protein: CASSLEVGRWNIQYF.

The V and J genes are TRBV7-2 and TRBJ2-5; D is perhaps TRBD2 (5 bases). The CDR3 covers 15 residues. V was clipped by 5 bases and J by 1 base, with 14 bases between them. CDR1 is SGHTA and CDR2 is FQGNSA in the germline V gene. CDR3: CASSLSVAVQETQYF. DNA of the CDR3: TGTGCCAGCAGCCTTAGCGTCGCCGTCCAAGAGACCCAGTACTTC.

The genes are TRBV5-1 and TRBJ1-1; 11 positions agree with TRBD1. This CDR3 contains 15 residues. Germline V gives CDR1 SGHRS, CDR2 YFSETQ. V lost 4 bases to trimming and J lost 0 bases; unmatched junction nucleotides: 2. This CDR3 reads CASSTDRGLNTEAFF. The CDR3 DNA follows: TGCGCCAGCAGCACGGACAGGGGGCTGAACACTGAAGCTTTCTTT.

A few counts support this clonotype. The gene calls are TRBV29-1 and TRBJ2-2; D not resolved. The CDR3 totals 14 residues. V dropped 1 base and J dropped 6 bases, with 12 bases sitting between them. Germline loops: CDR1 SQVTM, CDR2 ANQGSEA. This CDR3 reads CSVEVLKGSGELFF. CDR3 in DNA: TGCAGCGTTGAAGTCCTGAAGGGCTCCGGGGAGCTGTTTTTT.

This clonotype has more than one count but fewer than ten. The rearrangement links TRBV5-1 to TRBJ2-5; 8 bases match TRBD2. Trimming cost V 0 bases and J 1 base; bases outside gene matches: 5. This CDR3 contains 16 residues. Germline CDR1 and CDR2: SGHRS and YFSETQ. The DNA of the CDR3 is TGCGCCAGCAGCTTGGGCGAGCGGGGGCCCCAAGAGACCCAGTACTTC. Protein product: CASSLGERGPQETQYF.

J is TRBJ2-5 and V is TRBV29-1; a possible D gene is TRBD2 (6 bases). The CDR3 runs 14 residues. Deletions cut 6 bases from V and 6 bases from J, with 20 bases between. Germline-derived CDR1 and CDR2 are SQVTM and ANQGSEA. The DNA of the CDR3 is TGCAGCGTCCGGTGGGGGTACGGGGGAAAGACCCAGTACTTC. It is translated as CSVRWGYGGKTQYF.

This clonotype has more than one count but fewer than ten. The chain joins TRBV2 to TRBJ1-2; D possibly corresponds to TRBD1 (5 bases). The V gene lost 1 base and the J gene lost 6 bases, with 18 bases spanning the gap. Germline V gives CDR1 SNHLY, CDR2 FYNNEI. The CDR3 runs 16 residues. In DNA form, the CDR3 reads TGTGCCAGCAGTGAAGAGGCGGGGTTGGACATCCATGGCTACACCTTC. This gives the protein CASSEEAGLDIHGYTF.

This clonotype was recorded a few times. The V gene is TRBV11-2, the J gene TRBJ2-5, with 15 bases aligning to TRBD2. V shed 5 bases, J shed 3 bases, and the junction held 4 bases outside the gene matches. The CDR3 covers 16 residues. Germline V gene data show CDR1 as SGHAT and CDR2 as FQNNGV. The CDR3 nucleotides are TGTGCCAGCAGCACATGGACTAGCGGGGGGGAAGAGACCCAGTACTTC. This gives the protein CASSTWTSGGEETQYF. Full variable domain (rest looked up from reference TRBV11-2 and TRBJ2-5): EAGVAQSPRYKIIEKRQSVAFWCNPISGHATLYWYQQILGQGPKLLIQFQNNGVVDDSQLPKDRFSAERLKGVDSTLKIQPAKLEDSAVYLCASSTWTSGGEETQYFGPGTRLLVL.

The V call is TRBV3-1, the J call TRBJ2-7; no clear D gene. Trimming left V 0 bases short and J 0 bases short, with 9 bases between. The CDR3 extends over 15 amino acids. CDR1 LGHDT and CDR2 YNNKEL come from the germline V gene (reference sequence). The CDR3 DNA follows: TGTGCCAGCAGCCAAGATAGCCAGGTCTCCTACGAGCAGTACTTC. Encoded protein: CASSQDSQVSYEQYF.

This clonotype was observed a handful of times. The chain recombines TRBV12-3 or TRBV12-4 with TRBJ1-1, with a weak D call TRBD1 (5 bases). This CDR3 spans 14 amino acids. Trimming pared 1 base from V and 4 bases from J, leaving 10 bases between. DNA of the CDR3: TGTGCCAGCAGTTTAGGGAGGGGAGCCACTGAAGCTTTCTTT. This translates into CASSLGRGATEAFF.

CDR3 coding DNA: TGTGCCAGCAGTTTTGCGGAGACCGGGGAGACCCAGTACTTC. It codes for CASSFAETGETQYF. The chain recombines TRBV12-3 or TRBV12-4 with TRBJ2-5; D is uncertain. This CDR3 has 14 amino acids. The germline V and J ends were trimmed by 3 bases and 5 bases, with 13 bases remaining between them.

The rearrangement joins TRBV20-1 to TRBJ2-7; D is possibly TRBD1 (6 bases). CDR1 DFQATT and CDR2 SNEGSKA come from the germline V gene (reference sequence). The CDR3 totals 14 residues. V lost 2 bases, J lost 9 bases, and 20 bases lay in between. The CDR3 region has the DNA TGCAGTGCTAGACAGACAGGCCGAACAAACGGGCAGTACTTC. Protein sequence: CSARQTGRTNGQYF.

This clonotype was seen a few times. J is TRBJ2-1 and V is TRBV5-1; D not certain. This CDR3 is 15 amino acids long. Germline assignment: CDR1 SGHRS and CDR2 YFSETQ. Deletions cut 2 bases from V and 3 bases from J, with 12 bases between. CDR3 DNA: TGCGCCAGCAGCTTTTGGTCCCAAGACTACAATGAGCAGTTCTTC. Amino acid sequence: CASSFWSQDYNEQFF.